This T cell receptor (beta chain) derives from a study of T cell repertoires in cytomegalovirus infection. Study-wide background: Carrying CMV and the relevant HLA type showed in public TCR beta signatures.

Worth noting for this clonotype: Its antigen remains unidentified. With a much larger clone just one base away, this may be a read error.

Findings and limits, study-wide: Dominant in the ex vivo response were TCR beta clonotypes restricted by HLA-C and specific for CMV. Of the TCR beta families, the public ones yielded a cumulative frequency that identified carriers of CMV plus the relevant HLA.

Germline-derived CDR1 and CDR2 are SEHNR and FQNEAQ (reference sequence). The CDR3 runs to 13 residues. The V and J ends lost 9 bases and 4 bases respectively, with 15 bases between them. One entry per CDR3 protein, called by TCRdb with MiXCR from the reads. Of some 400,000 distinct CDR3 sequences listed, less than 20% are singletons. This sequence was found in a human donor in good health (CMV status not recorded). Some clones in this sample may be carry-over from other donors' samples. The specimen was PBMCs. V is TRBV7-9 and J is TRBJ2-5; perhaps TRBD1 as D (5 bases). Here the CDR3 reads CARSREPLETQYF. CDR3 DNA sequence: TGTGCCAGAAGCAGGGAACCATTAGAGACCCAGTACTTC.